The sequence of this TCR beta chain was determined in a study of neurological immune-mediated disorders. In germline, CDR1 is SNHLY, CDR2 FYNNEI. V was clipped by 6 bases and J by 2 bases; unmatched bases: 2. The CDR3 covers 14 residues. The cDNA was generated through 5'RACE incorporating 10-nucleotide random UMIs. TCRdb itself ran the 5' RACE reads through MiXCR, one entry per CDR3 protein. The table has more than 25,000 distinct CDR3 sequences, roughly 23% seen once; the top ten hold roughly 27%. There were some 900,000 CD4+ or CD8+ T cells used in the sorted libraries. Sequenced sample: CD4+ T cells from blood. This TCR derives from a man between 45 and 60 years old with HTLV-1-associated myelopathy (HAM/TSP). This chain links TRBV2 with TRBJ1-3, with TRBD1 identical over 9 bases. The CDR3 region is CASRQGAAGNTIYF. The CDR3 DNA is TGTGCCAGCAGACAGGGGGCGGCTGGAAACACCATATATTTT.